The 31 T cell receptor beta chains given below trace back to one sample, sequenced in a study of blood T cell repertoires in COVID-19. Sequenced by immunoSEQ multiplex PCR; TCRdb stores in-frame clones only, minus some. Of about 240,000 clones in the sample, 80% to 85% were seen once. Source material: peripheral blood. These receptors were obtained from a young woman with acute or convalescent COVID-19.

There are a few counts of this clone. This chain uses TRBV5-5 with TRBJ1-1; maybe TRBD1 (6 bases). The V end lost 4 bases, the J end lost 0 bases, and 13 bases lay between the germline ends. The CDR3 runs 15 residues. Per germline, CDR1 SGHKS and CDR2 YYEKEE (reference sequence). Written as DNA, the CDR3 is TGTGCCAGCAGCCCACAGGGACAAATGAACACTGAAGCTTTCTTT. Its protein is CASSPQGQMNTEAFF.

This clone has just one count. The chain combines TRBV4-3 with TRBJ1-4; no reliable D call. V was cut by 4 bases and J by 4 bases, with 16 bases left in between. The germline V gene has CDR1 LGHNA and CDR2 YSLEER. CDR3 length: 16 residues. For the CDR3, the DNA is TGCGCCAGCAGCCCCGCGCCAGCAGGAGGTAATGAAAAACTGTTTTTT. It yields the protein CASSPAPAGGNEKLFF.

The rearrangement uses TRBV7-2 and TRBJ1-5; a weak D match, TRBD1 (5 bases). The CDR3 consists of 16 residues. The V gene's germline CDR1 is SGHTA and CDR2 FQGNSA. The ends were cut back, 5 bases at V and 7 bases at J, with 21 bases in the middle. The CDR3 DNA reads TGTGCCAGCAGCACCAAGCCGGGACTAAAGGGACAGCCCCAGCATTTT. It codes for CASSTKPGLKGQPQHF.

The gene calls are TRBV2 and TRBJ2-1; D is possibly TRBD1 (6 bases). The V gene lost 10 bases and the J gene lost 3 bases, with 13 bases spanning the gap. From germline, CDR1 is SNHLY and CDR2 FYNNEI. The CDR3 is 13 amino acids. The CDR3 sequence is CAIAGTHYNEQFF. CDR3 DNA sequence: TGTGCCATAGCCGGGACACACTACAATGAGCAGTTCTTC.

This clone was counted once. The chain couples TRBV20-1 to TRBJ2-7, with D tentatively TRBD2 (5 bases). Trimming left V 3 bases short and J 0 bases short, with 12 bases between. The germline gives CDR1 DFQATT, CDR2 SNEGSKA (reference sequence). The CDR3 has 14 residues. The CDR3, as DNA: TGCAGTGCTAGTAAGGACTCCGACTCCTACGAGCAGTACTTC. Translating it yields CSASKDSDSYEQYF.

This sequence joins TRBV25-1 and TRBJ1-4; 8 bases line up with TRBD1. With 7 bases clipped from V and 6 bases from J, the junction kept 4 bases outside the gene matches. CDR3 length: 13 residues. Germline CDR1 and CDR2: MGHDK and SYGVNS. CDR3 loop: CASKQGGDEKLFF. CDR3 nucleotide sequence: TGTGCCAGCAAACAGGGGGGGGATGAAAAACTGTTTTTT.

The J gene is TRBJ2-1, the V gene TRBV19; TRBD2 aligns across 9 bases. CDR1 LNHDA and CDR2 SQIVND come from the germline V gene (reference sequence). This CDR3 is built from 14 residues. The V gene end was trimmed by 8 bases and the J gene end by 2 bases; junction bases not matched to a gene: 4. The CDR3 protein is CASLAGVAYNEQFF. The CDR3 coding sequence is TGTGCCAGTTTAGCGGGAGTGGCCTACAATGAGCAGTTCTTC.

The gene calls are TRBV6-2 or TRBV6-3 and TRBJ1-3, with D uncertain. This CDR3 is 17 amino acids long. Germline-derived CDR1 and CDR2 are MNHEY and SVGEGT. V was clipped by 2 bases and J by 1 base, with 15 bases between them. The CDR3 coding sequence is TGTGCCAGCAGTTACGGATACGGGTTCAATTCTGGAAACACCATATATTTT. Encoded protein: CASSYGYGFNSGNTIYF.

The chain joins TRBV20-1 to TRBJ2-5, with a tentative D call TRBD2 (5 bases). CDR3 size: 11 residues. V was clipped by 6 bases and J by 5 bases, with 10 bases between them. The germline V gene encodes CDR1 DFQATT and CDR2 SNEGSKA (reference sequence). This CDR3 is CSATRTETQYF. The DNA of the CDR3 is TGCAGTGCCACTAGGACGGAGACCCAGTACTTC.

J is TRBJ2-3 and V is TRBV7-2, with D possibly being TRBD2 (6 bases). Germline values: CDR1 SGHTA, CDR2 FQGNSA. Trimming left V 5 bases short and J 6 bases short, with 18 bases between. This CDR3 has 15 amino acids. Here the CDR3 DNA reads TGTGCCAGCAGCCGGGACTTCCGGTGGGCGGATACGCAGTATTTT. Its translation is CASSRDFRWADTQYF. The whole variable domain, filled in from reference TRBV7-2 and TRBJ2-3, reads GAGVSQSPSNKVTEKGKDVELRCDPISGHTALYWYRQSLGQGLEFLIYFQGNSAPDKSGLPSDRFSAERTGGSVSTLTIQRTQQEDSAVYLCASSRDFRWADTQYFGPGTRLTVL.

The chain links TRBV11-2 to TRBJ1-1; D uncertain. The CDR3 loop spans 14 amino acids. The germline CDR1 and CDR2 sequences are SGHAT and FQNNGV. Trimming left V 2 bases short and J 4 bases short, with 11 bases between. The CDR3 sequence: CASSLSWSGTEAFF. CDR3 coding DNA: TGTGCCAGCAGCTTATCTTGGTCGGGCACTGAAGCTTTCTTT.

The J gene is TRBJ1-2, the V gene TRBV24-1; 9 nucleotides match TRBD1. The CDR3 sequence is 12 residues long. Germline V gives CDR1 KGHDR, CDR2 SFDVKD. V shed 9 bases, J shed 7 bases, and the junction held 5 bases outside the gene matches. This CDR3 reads CATRDRVGGYTF. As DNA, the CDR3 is TGTGCCACCCGGGACAGGGTAGGTGGCTACACCTTC.

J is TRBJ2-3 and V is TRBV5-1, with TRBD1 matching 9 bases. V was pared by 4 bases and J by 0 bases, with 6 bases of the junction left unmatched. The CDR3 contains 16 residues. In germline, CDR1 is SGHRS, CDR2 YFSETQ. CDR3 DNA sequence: TGCGCCAGCAGCGACAGGACAGGGGAAAGCACAGATACGCAGTATTTT. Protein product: CASSDRTGESTDTQYF.

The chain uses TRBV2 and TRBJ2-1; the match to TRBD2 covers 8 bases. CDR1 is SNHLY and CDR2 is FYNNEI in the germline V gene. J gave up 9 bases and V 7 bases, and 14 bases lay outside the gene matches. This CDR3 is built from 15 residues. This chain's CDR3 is CASTPGLGGFAEQFF. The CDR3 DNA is TGTGCCAGCACCCCGGGACTAGGAGGTTTCGCTGAGCAGTTCTTC.

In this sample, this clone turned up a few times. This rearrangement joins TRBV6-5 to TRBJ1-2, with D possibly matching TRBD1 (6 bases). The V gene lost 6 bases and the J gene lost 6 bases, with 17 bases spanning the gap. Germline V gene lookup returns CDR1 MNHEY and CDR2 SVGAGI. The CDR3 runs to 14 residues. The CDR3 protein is CASSLQGPGDGYTF. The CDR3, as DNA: TGTGCCAGCAGCCTACAGGGACCTGGAGATGGCTACACCTTC.

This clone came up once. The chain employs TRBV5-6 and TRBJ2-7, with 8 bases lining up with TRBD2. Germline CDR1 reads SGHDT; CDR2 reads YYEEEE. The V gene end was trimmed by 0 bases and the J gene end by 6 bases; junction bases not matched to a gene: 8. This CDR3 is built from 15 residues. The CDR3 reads CASSLEVISGAEQYF. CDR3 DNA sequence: TGTGCCAGCAGCTTGGAGGTAATTAGCGGGGCCGAGCAGTACTTC.

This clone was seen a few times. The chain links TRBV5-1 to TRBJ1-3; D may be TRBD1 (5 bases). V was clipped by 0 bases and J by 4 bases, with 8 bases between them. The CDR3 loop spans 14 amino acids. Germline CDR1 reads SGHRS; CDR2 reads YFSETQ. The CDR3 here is CASSLAGSGNTIYF. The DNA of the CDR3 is TGCGCCAGCAGCTTGGCAGGGTCCGGAAACACCATATATTTT.

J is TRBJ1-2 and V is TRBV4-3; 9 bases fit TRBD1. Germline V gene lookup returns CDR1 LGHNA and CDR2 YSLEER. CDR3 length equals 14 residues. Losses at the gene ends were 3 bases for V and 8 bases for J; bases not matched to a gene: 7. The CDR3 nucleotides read TGCGCCAGCAGCCAGTCCGGGACAGGGACCGGCTACACCTTC. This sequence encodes CASSQSGTGTGYTF.

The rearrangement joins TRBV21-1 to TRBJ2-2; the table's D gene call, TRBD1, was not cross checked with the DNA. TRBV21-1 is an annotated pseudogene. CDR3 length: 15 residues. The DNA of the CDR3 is TGTGCCAGCAGCCTCCAGGACAGGGTGGGCGGGGAGCTGTTTTTT. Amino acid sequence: CASSLQDRVGGELFF.

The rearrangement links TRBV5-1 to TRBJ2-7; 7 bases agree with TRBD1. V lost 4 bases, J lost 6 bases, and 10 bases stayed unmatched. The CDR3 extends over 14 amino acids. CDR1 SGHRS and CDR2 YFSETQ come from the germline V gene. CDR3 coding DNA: TGCGCCAGCAGCACCGACAGGGTTCGTCTCGAGCAGTACTTC. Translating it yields CASSTDRVRLEQYF.

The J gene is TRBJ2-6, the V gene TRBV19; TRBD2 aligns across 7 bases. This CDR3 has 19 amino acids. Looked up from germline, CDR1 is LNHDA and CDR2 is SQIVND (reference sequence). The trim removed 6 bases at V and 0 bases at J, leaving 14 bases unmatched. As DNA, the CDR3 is TGTGCCAGTAGCCGCCGGAGCGGGGCTCCGAGCTCTGGGGCCAACGTCCTGACTTTC. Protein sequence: CASSRRSGAPSSGANVLTF.

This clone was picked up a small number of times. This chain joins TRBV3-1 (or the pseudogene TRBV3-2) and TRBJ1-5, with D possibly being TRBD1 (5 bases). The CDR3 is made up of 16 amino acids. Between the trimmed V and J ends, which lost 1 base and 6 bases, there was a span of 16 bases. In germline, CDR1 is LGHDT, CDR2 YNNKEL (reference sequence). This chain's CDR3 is CASSQGFLRVGQPQHF. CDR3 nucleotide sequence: TGTGCCAGCAGCCAAGGGTTTCTCAGGGTTGGTCAGCCCCAGCATTTT.

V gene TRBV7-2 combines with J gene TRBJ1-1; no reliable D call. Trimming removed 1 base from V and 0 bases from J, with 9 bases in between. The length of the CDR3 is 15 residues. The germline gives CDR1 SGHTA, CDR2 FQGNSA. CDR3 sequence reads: CASSLGSALNTEAFF. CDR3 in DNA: TGTGCCAGCAGCTTAGGTTCAGCGCTGAACACTGAAGCTTTCTTT.

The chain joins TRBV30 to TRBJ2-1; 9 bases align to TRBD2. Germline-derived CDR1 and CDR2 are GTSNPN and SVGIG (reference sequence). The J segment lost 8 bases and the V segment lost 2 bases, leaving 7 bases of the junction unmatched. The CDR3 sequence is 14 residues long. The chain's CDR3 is CAWSRGLALYEQFF. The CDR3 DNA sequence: TGTGCCTGGAGTAGGGGACTAGCATTGTATGAGCAGTTCTTC.

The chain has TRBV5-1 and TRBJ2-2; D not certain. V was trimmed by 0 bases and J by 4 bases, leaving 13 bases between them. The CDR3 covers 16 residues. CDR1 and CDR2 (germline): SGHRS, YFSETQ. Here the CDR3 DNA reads TGCGCCAGCAGCTTGGAGTTACCGCGAGTCACCGGGGAGCTGTTTTTT. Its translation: CASSLELPRVTGELFF.

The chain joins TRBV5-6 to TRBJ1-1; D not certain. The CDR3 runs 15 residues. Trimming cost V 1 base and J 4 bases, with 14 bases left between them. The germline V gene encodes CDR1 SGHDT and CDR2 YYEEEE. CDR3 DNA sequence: TGTGCCAGCAGCTTGTTTACGGGAGTCGGCACTGAAGCTTTCTTT. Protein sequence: CASSLFTGVGTEAFF.

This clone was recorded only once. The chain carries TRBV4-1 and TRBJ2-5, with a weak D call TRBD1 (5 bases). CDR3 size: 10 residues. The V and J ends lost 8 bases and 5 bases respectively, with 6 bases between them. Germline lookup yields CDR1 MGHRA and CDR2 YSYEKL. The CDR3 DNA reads TGCGCCAGCGGGGCGGAGACCCAGTACTTC. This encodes CASGAETQYF.

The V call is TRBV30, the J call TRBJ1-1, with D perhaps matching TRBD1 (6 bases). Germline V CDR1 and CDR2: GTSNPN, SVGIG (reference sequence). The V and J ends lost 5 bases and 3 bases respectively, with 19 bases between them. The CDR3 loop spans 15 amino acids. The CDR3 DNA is TGTGCCTGGGAAGTCTGGGGGGCGGGAGACACTGAAGCTTTCTTT. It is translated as CAWEVWGAGDTEAFF.

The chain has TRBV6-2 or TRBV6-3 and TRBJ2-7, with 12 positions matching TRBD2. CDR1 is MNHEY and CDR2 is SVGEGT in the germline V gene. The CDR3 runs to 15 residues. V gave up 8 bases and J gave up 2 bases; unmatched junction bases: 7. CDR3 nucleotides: TGTGCCAGCCGCCTAGCGGGAGGGCAACCCTACGAGCAGTACTTC. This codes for CASRLAGGQPYEQYF.

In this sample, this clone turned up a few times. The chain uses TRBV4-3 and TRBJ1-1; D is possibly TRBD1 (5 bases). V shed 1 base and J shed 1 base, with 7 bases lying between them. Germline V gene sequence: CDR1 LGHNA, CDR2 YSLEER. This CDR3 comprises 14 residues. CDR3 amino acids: CASSQVGQNTEAFF. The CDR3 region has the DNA TGCGCCAGCAGCCAAGTGGGGCAGAACACTGAAGCTTTCTTT.

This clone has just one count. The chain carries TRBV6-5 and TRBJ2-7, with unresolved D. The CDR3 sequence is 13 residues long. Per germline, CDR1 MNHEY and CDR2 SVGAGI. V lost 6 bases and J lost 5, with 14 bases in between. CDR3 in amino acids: CASRQSLYDEQYF. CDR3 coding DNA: TGTGCCAGCAGGCAGTCCCTGTACGACGAGCAGTACTTC.